These 25 T cell receptor beta chains came from one sample sequenced in a study of response to subunit inactivated influenza vaccine. Via MiXCR, TCRdb re-called the RT-PCR reads, giving one row per CDR3 protein. This sample has approximately 310,000 distinct CDR3 sequences; less than 25% occur once, and the top ten carry around 9.6%. The sequencing used PBMCs from blood, collected about 20 months after vaccination. The receptors originated from a man between 50 and 69 years old who received an inactivated influenza vaccine.

This clonotype was picked up a small number of times. The chain couples TRBV4-2 to TRBJ2-2; 10 bases are a match to TRBD2. Germline CDR1 LGHNA, CDR2 YNFKEQ. This CDR3 comprises 14 residues. Losses at the gene ends were 5 bases for V and 6 bases for J; bases not matched to a gene: 3. CDR3 sequence reads: CASSRSGRAGELFF. As DNA, the CDR3 is TGTGCCAGCAGCAGGAGCGGGAGGGCCGGGGAGCTGTTTTTT.

The V and J genes are TRBV7-8 and TRBJ2-7; D might be TRBD2 (6 bases). The CDR3 is 14 amino acids. V dropped 3 bases and J dropped 5 bases, with 14 bases sitting between them. The germline gives CDR1 SGHVS, CDR2 FQNEAQ. CDR3 DNA sequence: TGTGCCAGCAGCTTCACCCTAGCGAAAGACGAGCAGTACTTC. Amino acids: CASSFTLAKDEQYF.

CDR3 protein: CASSPRGASYNEQFF. CDR3 sequence (DNA): TGCGCCAGCAGCCCCCGTGGGGCCTCCTACAATGAGCAGTTCTTC. The genes are TRBV5-1 and TRBJ2-1; D may be TRBD1 (5 bases). Germline CDR1 and CDR2: SGHRS and YFSETQ. V was cut by 4 bases and J by 0 bases, with 11 bases left in between. This CDR3 has 15 amino acids.

In its sample, this clonotype was seen a few times. The V gene is TRBV7-2, the J gene TRBJ2-7; TRBD2 matches at 8 bases. The CDR3 spans 16 residues. J was trimmed by 1 base and V by 4 bases; bases with no gene match: 9. Germline-derived CDR1 and CDR2 are SGHTA and FQGNSA. The CDR3 sequence is CASSSAGAGGSYEQYF. DNA for the CDR3: TGTGCCAGCAGCTCGGCTGGGGCGGGAGGTTCCTACGAGCAGTACTTC.

This clonotype was seen ten or more times. The chain combines TRBV2 with TRBJ2-1; D call uncertain. CDR1 is SNHLY, CDR2 FYNNEI, per germline. Deletions cut 6 bases from V and 4 bases from J, with 13 bases between. This CDR3 comprises 14 residues. DNA for the CDR3: TGTGCCAGCAGCCTACTCAATCTATACAATGAGCAGTTCTTC. Amino acid sequence: CASSLLNLYNEQFF.

This clonotype occurred a few times. The chain joins TRBV6-5 to TRBJ2-6; 7 bases fit TRBD1. Germline V CDR1 and CDR2: MNHEY, SVGAGI. The CDR3 runs to 18 residues. The ends lost 1 base at V and 0 bases at J; junction bases unmatched: 6. This CDR3 reads CASSYFGTVASGANVLTF. CDR3 in DNA: TGTGCCAGCAGTTACTTTGGGACAGTCGCCTCTGGGGCCAACGTCCTGACTTTC.

In this sample, this clonotype turned up a few times. The rearrangement links TRBV29-1 to TRBJ1-5, with TRBD1 matching over 12 bases. Germline values: CDR1 SQVTM, CDR2 ANQGSEA. This CDR3 has 15 amino acids. J lost 6 bases, V lost 5 bases, and 8 bases had no gene match. The CDR3 DNA follows: TGCAGCGTTAAAACCGGGACAGGGGGCGGTCAGCCCCAGCATTTT. Translated: CSVKTGTGGGQPQHF.

This chain joins TRBV6-2 or TRBV6-3 and TRBJ2-7; no firm D call. The V gene's germline CDR1 is MNHEY and CDR2 SVGEGT. The CDR3 contains 12 residues. V was trimmed by 1 base and J by 4 bases, leaving 5 bases between them. The CDR3 loop is CASSYLRYEQYF. CDR3 nucleotide sequence: TGTGCCAGCAGTTACTTGAGATACGAGCAGTACTTC.

There are many counts of this clonotype. The chain joins TRBV4-1 to TRBJ1-4; D uncertain. Per germline, CDR1 MGHRA and CDR2 YSYEKL. This CDR3 spans 15 amino acids. V was pared by 0 bases and J by 10 bases, with 15 bases between. CDR3 residues: CASSQDPIPIGKLFF. The CDR3 region has the DNA TGCGCCAGCAGCCAAGATCCGATACCTATAGGAAAACTGTTTTTT.

This clonotype has a handful of counts. V is TRBV4-1 and J is TRBJ2-2; D is unresolved. The CDR3 runs to 12 residues. Germline CDR1 MGHRA, CDR2 YSYEKL. Trimming removed 3 bases at V and 7 bases at J, with 6 bases between. The CDR3 sequence: CASSQTHGELFF. CDR3 bases: TGCGCCAGCAGCCAGACCCACGGGGAGCTGTTTTTT.

This chain joins TRBV7-3 and TRBJ1-4; D may be TRBD1 (5 bases). Germline-derived CDR1 and CDR2 are SGHTA and FQGTGA. CDR3 size: 15 residues. Deletions cut 5 bases from V and 8 bases from J, with 18 bases between. CDR3 region: CASSPSGTIGEKLFF. The CDR3, as DNA: TGTGCCAGCAGCCCATCGGGGACCATTGGGGAAAAACTGTTTTTT.

This clonotype appeared a few times. The chain links TRBV4-3 to TRBJ2-5, with D perhaps given as TRBD1 or TRBD2 (5 bases each). Germline V CDR1 and CDR2: LGHNA, YSLEER. V was pared by 0 bases and J by 5 bases, with 13 bases between. The CDR3 is 15 residues long. CDR3 amino acids: CASSQDGTGWETQYF. For the CDR3, the DNA is TGCGCCAGCAGCCAAGATGGGACCGGATGGGAGACCCAGTACTTC.

There are a few counts of this clonotype. V gene TRBV29-1 combines with J gene TRBJ2-7; no reliable D call. V lost 3 bases to trimming and J lost 4 bases, with 7 bases between them. The germline V gene encodes CDR1 SQVTM and CDR2 ANQGSEA. The CDR3 runs 11 residues. CDR3 sequence reads: CSVETRYEQYF. CDR3 sequence (DNA): TGCAGCGTTGAGACAAGATACGAGCAGTACTTC.

V usage is TRBV20-1 and J usage is TRBJ1-5; TRBD1 might be the D (6 bases). CDR3 size: 14 residues. V lost 6 bases, J lost 10 bases, and 22 bases lay in between. Germline V gene lookup returns CDR1 DFQATT and CDR2 SNEGSKA (reference sequence). The CDR3 protein is CSAQTGSHKGPQHF. The CDR3 bases are TGCAGTGCGCAGACAGGTTCGCACAAGGGACCCCAGCATTTT.

This clonotype has more than one count but fewer than ten. The rearrangement uses TRBV4-3 and TRBJ2-5; D not resolved. V was pared by 0 bases and J by 1 base, with 9 bases between. This CDR3 comprises 15 residues. Germline V gene lookup returns CDR1 LGHNA and CDR2 YSLEER. CDR3 in amino acids: CASSQDRVTQETQYF. In DNA form, the CDR3 reads TGCGCCAGCAGCCAAGATCGCGTTACCCAAGAGACCCAGTACTTC.

This clonotype turned up a few times. The V gene is TRBV30, the J gene TRBJ1-5; possibly TRBD1 for D (5 bases). Germline V CDR1 and CDR2: GTSNPN, SVGIG (reference sequence). This CDR3 comprises 15 residues. With 0 bases removed from V and 2 bases from J, the gap between germline ends came to 11 bases. The CDR3: CAWSVAGMGNQPQHF. CDR3 DNA: TGTGCCTGGAGTGTAGCAGGGATGGGCAATCAGCCCCAGCATTTT.

The chain links TRBV20-1 to TRBJ2-7; no reliable D call. Germline V gene data show CDR1 as DFQATT and CDR2 as SNEGSKA (reference sequence). The CDR3 sequence is 14 residues long. Deletions cut 0 bases from V and 4 bases from J, with 13 bases between. The CDR3 here is CSARDVGLMYEQYF. In DNA form, the CDR3 reads TGCAGTGCTAGAGATGTGGGGTTAATGTACGAGCAGTACTTC.

This clonotype turned up a few times. The gene calls are TRBV23-1 and TRBJ2-3; the match to TRBD2 covers 10 bases. TRBV23-1 is filed as an ORF, its function uncertain. V shed 0 bases and J 6 bases; nucleotides not matched to a gene: 6. CDR3 length equals 16 residues. The CDR3 DNA follows: TGCGCCAGCAGTCAATCCCAAGCGGGGGGGCACGATACGCAGTATTTT. It yields the protein CASSQSQAGGHDTQYF.

This sequence joins TRBV11-2 and TRBJ1-4; the D gene is possibly TRBD1 (6 bases). In germline, CDR1 is SGHAT, CDR2 FQNNGV. V was cut by 5 bases and J by 8 bases, with 18 bases left in between. This CDR3 spans 15 amino acids. CDR3 loop: CASSPRTERGEKLFF. DNA for the CDR3: TGTGCCAGCAGCCCGAGGACAGAACGGGGGGAAAAACTGTTTTTT.

This clonotype was recorded many times. The chain has TRBV12-3 or TRBV12-4 and TRBJ1-4; a possible D gene is TRBD1 (5 bases). The CDR3 is 14 amino acids. Trimming left V 1 base short and J 8 bases short, with 11 bases between. CDR3 sequence: CASSLGQGGEKLFF. Here the CDR3 DNA reads TGTGCCAGCAGTTTAGGGCAGGGAGGCGAAAAACTGTTTTTT.

V is TRBV5-8 and J is TRBJ2-1; unclear D gene. Trimming shortened V by 4 bases and J by 4 bases, and 18 bases separated the two germline ends. CDR3 length equals 16 residues. Germline V gene data show CDR1 as SGHTS and CDR2 as YDEGEE. CDR3 bases: TGTGCCAGCAGCCGCTCAGCCCACGAAGCTTACAATGAGCAGTTCTTC. This translates into CASSRSAHEAYNEQFF.

The CDR3 nucleotides are TGTGCCAGCTCACCAAGGACTAGCGACACAGATACGCAGTATTTT. Its protein product is CASSPRTSDTDTQYF. The chain recombines TRBV18 with TRBJ2-3; 9 bases fit TRBD2. From germline, CDR1 is KGHSH and CDR2 LQKENI. The trim removed 2 bases at V and 2 bases at J, leaving 2 bases unmatched. The CDR3 loop spans 15 amino acids.

The chain uses TRBV18 and TRBJ1-1; D unresolved. V lost 2 bases, J lost 1 base, and 11 bases lay in between. The CDR3 consists of 15 residues. Germline assignment: CDR1 KGHSH and CDR2 LQKENI. The CDR3 DNA reads TGTGCCAGCTCACCATATGCCACACCGAACACTGAAGCTTTCTTT. As protein: CASSPYATPNTEAFF.

This clonotype was found a few times. CDR3 protein: CASSRTGVGEKLFF. In DNA, the CDR3 is TGTGCCAGCAGCAGAACAGGGGTTGGGGAAAAACTGTTTTTT. The chain carries TRBV27 and TRBJ1-4; 7 bases match TRBD1. The CDR3 is made up of 14 amino acids. Germline CDR1 and CDR2: MNHEY and SMNVEV (reference sequence). Unmatched junction bases numbered 9, after V lost 6 bases and J lost 8 bases.

The V gene is TRBV3-1, the J gene TRBJ1-3, with 10 bases that match TRBD1. From germline, CDR1 is LGHDT and CDR2 YNNKEL (reference sequence). The CDR3 loop spans 14 amino acids. The V segment lost 4 bases and the J segment 3 bases; nucleotides outside the gene matches: 0. CDR3 loop: CASSRDRGGNTIYF. The CDR3 coding sequence is TGTGCCAGCAGCCGGGACAGGGGTGGAAACACCATATATTTT.